Listed below are T cell receptor beta chains from one sample, sequenced in a study of memory CD4+ T cells and cytomegalovirus serostatus. Clones were sequenced by immunoSEQ multiplex PCR, and TCRdb holds only the in-frame ones, with some missing. The repertoire includes under 70,000 clones, about 81% of them detected once, and approximately 1% sits in the top ten. The sample taken for sequencing was memory CD4+ T cells from blood. The receptors here all came from an adult in good health and CMV-seronegative. The CDR3 runs from the conserved cysteine through the conserved F or W. A D gene is named only where the DNA matches it firmly. Only some rows state a clone size, as once, few, many or a class for expanded clones.

v_call	d_call	clone_size	j_call	cdr3_nt	cdr3_aa
TRBV4-2	TRBD1	.	TRBJ2-1	TGTGCCAGCAGCCCCCTCGGACAGGGGGCCGGCTATGAGCAGTTCTTC	CASSPLGQGAGYEQFF
TRBV9	.	.	TRBJ1-4	TGTGCCAGCAGCCCAGATGACCGGGACCGTCTCGGGACTAATGAAAAACTGTTTTTT	CASSPDDRDRLGTNEKLFF
TRBV5-1	TRBD1	.	TRBJ1-1	TGCGCCAGCAGCCTCGACGGGACAGCGAACACTGAAGCTTTCTTT	CASSLDGTANTEAFF
TRBV7-3	TRBD1	once	TRBJ1-2	TGTGCCAGCAGCCCACAGGGGAAGGGGCATGGCTACACCTTC	CASSPQGKGHGYTF
TRBV14	.	.	TRBJ1-1	TGTGCCAGCACCCAGGCCGTTTTCACTGAAGCTTTCTTT	CASTQAVFTEAFF
TRBV2	.	once	TRBJ1-6	TGTGCCAGCAGTGATGAAACTGCTTCACCCCTCCACTTT	CASSDETASPLHF
TRBV9	TRBD1	.	TRBJ1-1	TGTGCCAGCACCCCTACCCAGGGGGTCACTGAAGCTTTCTTT	CASTPTQGVTEAFF
TRBV30	TRBD1	.	TRBJ2-7	TGTGCCTGGAGTGGGGGACAGTCCTACGAGCAGTACTTC	CAWSGGQSYEQYF
TRBV28	.	.	TRBJ2-3	TGTGCCAGCACTACCTACCCCGACGGCACAGATACGCAGTATTTT	CASTTYPDGTDTQYF
TRBV18	.	.	TRBJ2-7	TGTGCCAGCTCACCAGACGGTCCCTACGAGCAGTACTTC	CASSPDGPYEQYF